The rows below give T cell receptor beta chains drawn from one sample of a study of blood T cell repertoires in COVID-19. Sequencing was performed with immunoSEQ multiplex PCR; in TCRdb, only in-frame clones are kept and a portion is missing. The sample consists of under 200,000 clones, 80% to 90% of them appearing once. The sequencing sample was made of PBMCs or T cells enriched from blood (not recorded which). Receptors were obtained from a woman aged 18-35 years who had recovered from COVID-19. CDR3s include the opening cysteine and the closing phenylalanine or tryptophan. D genes are given only for firm matches.

TRBV11-2	TRBJ2-5	.	12	CANEGGGKTQYF
TRBV6-4	TRBJ2-1	TRBD2	15	CASSWTSGGENEQFF
TRBV7-9	TRBJ2-6	.	19	CASTPLRGRPDSGANVLTF
TRBV19	TRBJ2-7	TRBD2	15	CASSIWGRAGGEQYF
TRBV27	TRBJ1-1	TRBD1	20	CASSRGLQFIRDRGNPEAFF
TRBV5-1	TRBJ2-3	.	16	CASSLNWAQSTDTQYF
TRBV18	TRBJ1-5	TRBD1	15	CASSPGGDRNQRQHF
TRBV5-1	TRBJ1-1	.	12	CASSSDVVEAFF
TRBV13	TRBJ2-3	TRBD1	15	CASSPDRGFGDTQYF
TRBV18	TRBJ1-2	TRBD1	14	CASSPDRAVAGYTF
TRBV3-1/TRBV3-2	TRBJ1-2	.	15	CASSSYGAPNYGYTF
TRBV18	TRBJ2-1	TRBD2	16	CASSPRTLAGENEQFF
TRBV13	TRBJ1-1	.	14	CASSDKGGPFEAFF
TRBV19	TRBJ2-2	.	16	CASGRQVETNTGELFF
TRBV5-6	TRBJ1-2	TRBD1	14	CASSVGQGIGGYTF
TRBV28	TRBJ1-5	TRBD1	15	CASSFGTGSNQPQHF
TRBV28	TRBJ1-4	.	15	CASSLGGGSNEKLFF
TRBV29-1	TRBJ1-1	TRBD1	12	CSVETGGREAFF
TRBV6-5	TRBJ1-4	TRBD1	15	CASSYGGTGGEKLFF
TRBV6-4	TRBJ1-6	.	13	CASSPGANSPLHF
TRBV6-6	TRBJ1-2	TRBD1	13	CASRDRGLYGYTF
TRBV2	TRBJ2-5	.	17	CASSGSALNRVQETQYF
TRBV9	TRBJ1-4	TRBD1	15	CASSASQGVNEKLFF
TRBV9	TRBJ2-5	TRBD2	16	CASSVGLAGSQETQYF
TRBV7-9	TRBJ1-1	.	15	CASSLDGSGYTEAFF
TRBV27	TRBJ1-2	TRBD1	16	CASSLTGGRDGYGYTF
TRBV6-1	TRBJ2-1	.	17	CASSDVGGVDPRNEQFF
TRBV18	TRBJ2-3	TRBD1	22	CASSLRRVSGQGSIWGTDTQYF
TRBV7-9	TRBJ2-7	TRBD1	14	CASSLAGTGDEQYF
TRBV24-1	TRBJ2-3	.	11	CATSARDTQYF
TRBV5-4	TRBJ1-2	TRBD1	13	CASRIQGAEGYTF
TRBV7-6	TRBJ1-4	TRBD1	14	CASSLGTGDEKLFF
TRBV7-3	TRBJ2-3	TRBD2	16	CASSLTPGGGADTQYF
TRBV5-1	TRBJ2-3	TRBD1	14	CACQTGGDTDTQYF
TRBV9	TRBJ2-5	TRBD2	18	CASSSQPNSGVPRETQYF
TRBV7-7	TRBJ2-3	.	15	CASSQGSGRTDTQYF
TRBV24-1	TRBJ2-3	.	13	CATSDSPGTWLYF
TRBV30	TRBJ1-3	.	14	CAWSVRGSGNTIYF
TRBV24-1	TRBJ2-1	TRBD1	13	CATSARGTGGWIF
TRBV5-4	TRBJ2-3	TRBD2	17	CASSPPSSGASTDTQYF
TRBV4-2	TRBJ2-7	TRBD2	15	CASSQVAGDSYEQYF
TRBV13	TRBJ2-7	TRBD1	14	CASRPSGQHYEQYF
TRBV5-6	TRBJ2-7	.	13	CASSLGQSYEQYF
TRBV19	TRBJ2-7	.	14	CASSITGGAYEQYF
TRBV19	TRBJ2-1	TRBD1	19	CATSSRGTGAISSYNEQFF
TRBV28	TRBJ1-2	TRBD1	13	CASSSGGVYGYTF
TRBV5-6	TRBJ1-4	TRBD1	18	CASSSPGQGRATNEKLFF
TRBV19	TRBJ1-2	.	14	CASSGGLVNYGYTF
TRBV15	TRBJ1-3	.	15	CATLSTQGNGNTIYF
TRBV6-2/TRBV6-3	TRBJ1-6	.	14	CASTPWGPNSPLHF
TRBV5-4	TRBJ1-1	TRBD1	15	CASSHRQGSVLAAFF
TRBV5-1	TRBJ1-3	.	15	CASSSDSRSGNTIYF